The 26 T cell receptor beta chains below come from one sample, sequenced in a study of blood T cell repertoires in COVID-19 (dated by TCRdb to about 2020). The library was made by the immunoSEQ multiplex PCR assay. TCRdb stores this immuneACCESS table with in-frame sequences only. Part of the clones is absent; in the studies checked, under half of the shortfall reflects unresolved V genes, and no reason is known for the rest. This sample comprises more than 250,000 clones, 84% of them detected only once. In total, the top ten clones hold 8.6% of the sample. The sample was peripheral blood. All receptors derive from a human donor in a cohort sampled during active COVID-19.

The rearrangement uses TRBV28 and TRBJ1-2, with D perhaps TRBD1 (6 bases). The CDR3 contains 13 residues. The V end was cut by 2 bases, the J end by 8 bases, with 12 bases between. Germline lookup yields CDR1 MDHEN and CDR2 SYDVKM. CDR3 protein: CASSLGSGDGYTF. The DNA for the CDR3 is TGTGCCAGCAGTTTAGGGTCAGGGGACGGCTACACCTTC.

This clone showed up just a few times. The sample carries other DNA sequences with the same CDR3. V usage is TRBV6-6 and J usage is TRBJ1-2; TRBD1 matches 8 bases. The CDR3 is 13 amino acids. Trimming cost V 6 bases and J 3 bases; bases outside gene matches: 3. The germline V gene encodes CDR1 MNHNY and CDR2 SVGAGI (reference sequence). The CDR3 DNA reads TGTGCCAGCAGCCCGACAGGGGACTATGGCTACACCTTC. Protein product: CASSPTGDYGYTF.

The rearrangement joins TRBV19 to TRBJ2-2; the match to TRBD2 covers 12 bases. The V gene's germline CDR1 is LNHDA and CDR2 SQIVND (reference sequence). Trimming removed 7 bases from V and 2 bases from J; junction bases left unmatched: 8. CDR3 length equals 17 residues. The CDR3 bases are TGTGCCAGTAAGGCTAGCGGGAGGGCTATAAACACCGGGGAGCTGTTTTTT. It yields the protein CASKASGRAINTGELFF.

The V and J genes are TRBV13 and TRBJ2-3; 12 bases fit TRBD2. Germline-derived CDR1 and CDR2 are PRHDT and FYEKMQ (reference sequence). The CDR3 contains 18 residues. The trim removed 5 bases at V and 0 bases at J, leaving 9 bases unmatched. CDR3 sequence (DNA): TGTGCCAGCAGCGCCCTAGCGGGGGGGGTAATGAGCACAGATACGCAGTATTTT. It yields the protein CASSALAGGVMSTDTQYF.

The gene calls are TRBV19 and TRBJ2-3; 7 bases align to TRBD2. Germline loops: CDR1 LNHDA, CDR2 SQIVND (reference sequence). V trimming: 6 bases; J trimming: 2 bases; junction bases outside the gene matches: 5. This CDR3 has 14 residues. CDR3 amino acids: CASRERGATDTQYF. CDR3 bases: TGTGCCAGTAGGGAGCGGGGCGCCACAGATACGCAGTATTTT.

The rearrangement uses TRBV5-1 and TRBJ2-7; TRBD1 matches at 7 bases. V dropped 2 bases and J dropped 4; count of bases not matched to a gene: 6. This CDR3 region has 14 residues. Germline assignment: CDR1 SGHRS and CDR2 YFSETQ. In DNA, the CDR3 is TGCGCCAGCAGCTTCACGACAGGGAAGTACGAGCAGTACTTC. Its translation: CASSFTTGKYEQYF.

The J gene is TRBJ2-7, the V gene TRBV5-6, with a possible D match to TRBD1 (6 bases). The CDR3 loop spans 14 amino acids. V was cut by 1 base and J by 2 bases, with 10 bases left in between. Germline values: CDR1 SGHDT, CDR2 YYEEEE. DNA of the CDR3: TGTGCCAGCAGCTTGTACAGGGTTACCTACGAGCAGTACTTC. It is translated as CASSLYRVTYEQYF.

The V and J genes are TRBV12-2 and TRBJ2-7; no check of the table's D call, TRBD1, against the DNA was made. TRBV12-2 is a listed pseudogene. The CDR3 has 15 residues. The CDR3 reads CASRLGGTGGHEQYF. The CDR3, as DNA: TGTGCAAGTCGCTTAGGGGGGACAGGGGGACACGAGCAGTACTTC.

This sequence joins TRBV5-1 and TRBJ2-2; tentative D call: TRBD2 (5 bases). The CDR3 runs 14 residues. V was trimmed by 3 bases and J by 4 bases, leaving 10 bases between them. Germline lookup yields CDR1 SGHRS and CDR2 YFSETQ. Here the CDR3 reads CASSSRGATGELFF. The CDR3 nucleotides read TGCGCCAGCAGCTCTCGGGGAGCCACCGGGGAGCTGTTTTTT.

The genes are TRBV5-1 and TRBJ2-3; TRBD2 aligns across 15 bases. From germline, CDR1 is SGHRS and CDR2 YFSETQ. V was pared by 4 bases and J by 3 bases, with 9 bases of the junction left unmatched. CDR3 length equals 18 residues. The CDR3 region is CASSPGLAGGPRTDTQYF. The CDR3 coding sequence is TGCGCCAGCAGCCCCGGACTAGCGGGAGGGCCTAGGACAGATACGCAGTATTTT.

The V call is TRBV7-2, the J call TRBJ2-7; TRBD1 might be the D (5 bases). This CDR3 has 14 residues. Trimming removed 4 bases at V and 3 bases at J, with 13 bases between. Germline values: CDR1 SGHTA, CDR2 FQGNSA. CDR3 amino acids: CASSSMGQNYEQYF. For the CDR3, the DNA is TGTGCCAGCAGCTCGATGGGGCAGAACTACGAGCAGTACTTC.

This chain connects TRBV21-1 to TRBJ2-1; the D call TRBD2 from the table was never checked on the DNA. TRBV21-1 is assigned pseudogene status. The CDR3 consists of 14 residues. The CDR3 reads CASRREGNNIPQFF. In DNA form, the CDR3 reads TGTGCCAGCAGGCGGGAGGGCAATAACATCCCTCAGTTCTTC.

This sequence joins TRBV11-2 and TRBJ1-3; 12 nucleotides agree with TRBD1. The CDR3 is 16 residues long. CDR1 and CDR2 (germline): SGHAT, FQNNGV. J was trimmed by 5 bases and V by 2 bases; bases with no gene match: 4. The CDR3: CASSLSGTGGRNTIYF. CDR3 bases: TGTGCCAGCAGCTTATCGGGGACAGGGGGCCGAAACACCATATATTTT.

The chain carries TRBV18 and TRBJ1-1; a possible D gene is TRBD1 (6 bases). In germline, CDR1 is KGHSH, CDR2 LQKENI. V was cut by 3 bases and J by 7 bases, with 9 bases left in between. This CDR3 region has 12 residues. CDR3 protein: CASSPGQYEAFF. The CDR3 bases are TGTGCCAGCTCACCGGGACAATATGAAGCTTTCTTT. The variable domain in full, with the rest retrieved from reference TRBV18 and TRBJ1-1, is NAGVMQNPRHLVRRRGQEARLRCSPMKGHSHVYWYRQLPEEGLKFMVYLQKENIIDESGMPKERFSAEFPKEGPSILRIQQVVRGDSAAYFCASSPGQYEAFFGQGTRLTVV.

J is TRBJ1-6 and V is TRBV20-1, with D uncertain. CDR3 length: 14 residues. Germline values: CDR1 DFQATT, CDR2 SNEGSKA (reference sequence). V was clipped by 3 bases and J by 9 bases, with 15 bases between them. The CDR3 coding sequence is TGCAGTGCTAGTCCGGAAAGCACTATTTCACCCCTCCACTTT. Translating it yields CSASPESTISPLHF.

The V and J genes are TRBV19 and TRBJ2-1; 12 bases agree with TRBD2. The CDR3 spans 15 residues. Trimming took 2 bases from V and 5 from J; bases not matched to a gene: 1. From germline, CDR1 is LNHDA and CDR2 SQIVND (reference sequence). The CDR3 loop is CASSIRTSGNNEQFF. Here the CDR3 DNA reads TGTGCCAGTAGTATAAGGACTAGCGGGAACAATGAGCAGTTCTTC.

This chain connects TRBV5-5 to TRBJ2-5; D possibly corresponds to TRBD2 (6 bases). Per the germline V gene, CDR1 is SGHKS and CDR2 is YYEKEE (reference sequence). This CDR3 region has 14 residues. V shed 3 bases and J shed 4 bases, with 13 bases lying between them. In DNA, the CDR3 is TGTGCCAGCAGCTGGGAGGTGGGCGGAGAGACCCAGTACTTC. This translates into CASSWEVGGETQYF.

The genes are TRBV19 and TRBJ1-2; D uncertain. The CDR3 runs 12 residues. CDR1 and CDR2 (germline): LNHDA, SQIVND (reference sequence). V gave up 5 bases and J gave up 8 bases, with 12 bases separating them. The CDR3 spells CASSSPRVGYTF. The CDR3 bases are TGTGCCAGTAGTTCCCCACGCGTCGGCTACACCTTC.

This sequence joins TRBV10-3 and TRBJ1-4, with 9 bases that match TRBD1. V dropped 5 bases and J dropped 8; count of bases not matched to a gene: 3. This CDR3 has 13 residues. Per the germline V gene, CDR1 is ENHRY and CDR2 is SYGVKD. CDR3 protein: CAISQTGGEKLFF. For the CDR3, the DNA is TGTGCCATCAGTCAGACAGGGGGAGAAAAACTGTTTTTT.

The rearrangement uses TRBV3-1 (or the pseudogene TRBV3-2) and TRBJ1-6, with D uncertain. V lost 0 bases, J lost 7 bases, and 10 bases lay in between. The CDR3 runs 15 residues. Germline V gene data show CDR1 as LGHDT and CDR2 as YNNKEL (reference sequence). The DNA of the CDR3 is TGTGCCAGCAGCCAAGACGGGTGGGTAAATTCACCCCTCCACTTT. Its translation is CASSQDGWVNSPLHF.

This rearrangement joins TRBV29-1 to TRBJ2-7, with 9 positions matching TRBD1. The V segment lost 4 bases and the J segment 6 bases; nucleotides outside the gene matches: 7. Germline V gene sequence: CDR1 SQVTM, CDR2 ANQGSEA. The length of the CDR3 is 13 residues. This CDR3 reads CSVGSGTGIEQYF. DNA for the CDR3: TGCAGCGTTGGAAGTGGGACAGGGATCGAGCAGTACTTC.

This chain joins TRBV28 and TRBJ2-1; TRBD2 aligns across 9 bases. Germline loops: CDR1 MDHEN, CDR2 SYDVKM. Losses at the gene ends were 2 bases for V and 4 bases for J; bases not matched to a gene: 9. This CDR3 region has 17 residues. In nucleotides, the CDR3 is TGTGCCAGCAGTTTAGTCTCGGGGCTAGCGGGGTACAATGAGCAGTTCTTC. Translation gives CASSLVSGLAGYNEQFF.

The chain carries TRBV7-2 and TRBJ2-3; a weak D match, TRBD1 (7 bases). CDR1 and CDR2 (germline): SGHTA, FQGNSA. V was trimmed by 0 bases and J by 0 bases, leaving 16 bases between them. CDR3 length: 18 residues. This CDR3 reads CASSLAPQGTSSTDTQYF. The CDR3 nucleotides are TGTGCCAGCAGCTTAGCGCCACAGGGGACTTCTAGCACAGATACGCAGTATTTT.

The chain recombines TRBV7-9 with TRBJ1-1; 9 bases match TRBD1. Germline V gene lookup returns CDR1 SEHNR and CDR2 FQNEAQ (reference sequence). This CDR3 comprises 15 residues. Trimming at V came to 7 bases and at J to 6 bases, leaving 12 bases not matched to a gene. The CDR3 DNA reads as TGTGCCAGCACTATTGCTCCACAGGGGGCCTCTGAAGCTTTCTTT. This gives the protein CASTIAPQGASEAFF. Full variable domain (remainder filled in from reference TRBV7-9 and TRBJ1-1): DTGVSQNPRHKITKRGQNVTFRCDPISEHNRLYWYRQTLGQGPEFLTYFQNEAQLEKSRLLSDRFSAERPKGSFSTLEIQRTEQGDSAMYLCASTIAPQGASEAFFGQGTRLTVV.

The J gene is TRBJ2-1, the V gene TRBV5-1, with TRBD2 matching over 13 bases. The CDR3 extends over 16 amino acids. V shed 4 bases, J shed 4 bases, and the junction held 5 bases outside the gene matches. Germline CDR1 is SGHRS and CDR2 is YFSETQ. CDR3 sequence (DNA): TGCGCCAGCAGCACCATACTAGCGGGAGGGTACAATGAGCAGTTCTTC. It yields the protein CASSTILAGGYNEQFF.

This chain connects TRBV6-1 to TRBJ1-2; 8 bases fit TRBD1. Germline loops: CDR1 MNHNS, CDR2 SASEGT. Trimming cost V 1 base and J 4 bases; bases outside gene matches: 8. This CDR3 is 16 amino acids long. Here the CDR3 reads CASSEVGTGVGYGYTF. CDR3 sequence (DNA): TGTGCCAGCAGTGAAGTGGGGACAGGCGTGGGCTATGGCTACACCTTC.